This T cell receptor (beta chain) was documented in a study of Ad26.COV2.S vaccination and SARS-CoV-2 variants. This clone was seen a few times. Treatment defined: over 15 received Ad26.COV2.S at low or high dose, single or two shots; roughly 5 received placebo; per-sample allocation not given. Collection of the samples took place on day 63 after the first injection of vaccine or placebo. This CDR3 comprises 17 residues. Trimming removed 4 bases from V and 0 bases from J, with 16 bases in between. Germline values: CDR1 MGHRA, CDR2 YSYEKL. The data were produced by immunoSEQ multiplex PCR, yet TCRdb's version contains in-frame clones alone and is incomplete. The sample shows 430,000 or so clones, 90% of them seen only once.

The rearrangement joins TRBV4-1 to TRBJ1-3, with D unclear. The material sequenced was peripheral blood, taken in a trial of Ad26.COV2.S vaccine versus placebo. The clonotype comes from a person aged 18-60 years who received the Ad26.COV2.S COVID-19 vaccine or a placebo. The CDR3 protein is CASSPLLSRISGNTIYF. CDR3 in DNA: TGCGCCAGCAGCCCCCTCCTCTCCAGGATCTCTGGAAACACCATATATTTT.